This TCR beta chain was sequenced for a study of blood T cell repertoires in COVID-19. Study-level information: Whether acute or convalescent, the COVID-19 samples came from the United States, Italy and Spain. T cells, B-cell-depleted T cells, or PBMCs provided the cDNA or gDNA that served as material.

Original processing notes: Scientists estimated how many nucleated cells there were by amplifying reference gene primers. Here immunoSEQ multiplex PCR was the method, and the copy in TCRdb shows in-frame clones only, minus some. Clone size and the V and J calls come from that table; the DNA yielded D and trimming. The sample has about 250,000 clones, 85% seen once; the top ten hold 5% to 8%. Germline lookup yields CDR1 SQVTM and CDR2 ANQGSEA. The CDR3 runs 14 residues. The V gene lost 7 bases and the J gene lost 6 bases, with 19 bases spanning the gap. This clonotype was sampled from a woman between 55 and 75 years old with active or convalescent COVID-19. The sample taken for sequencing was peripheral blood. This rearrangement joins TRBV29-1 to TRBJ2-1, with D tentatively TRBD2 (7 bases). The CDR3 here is CSAGSRGGPNEQFF. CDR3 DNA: TGCAGCGCTGGGTCTCGCGGGGGCCCCAATGAGCAGTTCTTC.